Below are 30 T cell receptor beta chains sequenced from a single sample in a study of CD8+ T cells in alopecia areata. Treatment defined: oral pan-JAK inhibitor, 5-10 mg twice daily. RNA was isolated and reverse transcribed to cDNA, the sequencing template. Using immunoSEQ multiplex PCR, the repertoire was profiled, and TCRdb retains in-frame clones only, with some absent. Of 110,000 or so clones listed, 56% are singletons. Sequenced here: CD4+ T cells sorted from blood, sampled at week 24, from a patient treated with tofacitinib. These TCRs come from a human donor with alopecia areata.

This chain joins TRBV19 and TRBJ2-6; weak D call: TRBD1 (5 bases). The V end lost 8 bases, the J end lost 0 bases, and 14 bases lay between the germline ends. Germline assignment: CDR1 LNHDA and CDR2 SQIVND (reference sequence). This CDR3 spans 16 amino acids. The CDR3 is CASGQGRFSGANVLTF. The CDR3 DNA follows: TGTGCCAGTGGGCAGGGTCGATTCTCTGGGGCCAACGTCCTGACTTTC.

This chain joins TRBV28 and TRBJ1-1; the D is unclear. The V gene lost 5 bases and the J gene lost 2 bases, with 15 bases spanning the gap. Germline assignment: CDR1 MDHEN and CDR2 SYDVKM. The CDR3 runs to 15 residues. CDR3 sequence: CASSPVGVLNTEAFF. The CDR3 coding sequence is TGTGCCAGCAGTCCCGTCGGGGTTTTAAACACTGAAGCTTTCTTT.

V usage is TRBV4-1 and J usage is TRBJ1-4; tentatively, D is TRBD1 (5 bases). The germline V gene has CDR1 MGHRA and CDR2 YSYEKL. The CDR3 is 16 residues long. V lost 0 bases to trimming and J lost 8 bases, with 16 bases between them. CDR3 residues: CASSQDFQGRGEKLFF. In nucleotides, the CDR3 is TGCGCCAGCAGCCAAGATTTTCAGGGACGGGGGGAAAAACTGTTTTTT.

This chain uses TRBV30 with TRBJ1-5; TRBD1 aligns across 7 bases. This CDR3 has 13 residues. The V and J ends lost 4 bases and 3 bases, in that order; junction bases with no gene match: 3. Germline CDR1 GTSNPN, CDR2 SVGIG (reference sequence). CDR3: CAWTTGDNQPQHF. CDR3 bases: TGTGCCTGGACAACAGGGGACAATCAGCCCCAGCATTTT.

This sequence joins TRBV28 and TRBJ1-2; perhaps TRBD1 as D (5 bases). Germline-derived CDR1 and CDR2 are MDHEN and SYDVKM. Deletions cut 4 bases from V and 8 bases from J, with 8 bases between. The CDR3 loop spans 11 amino acids. The CDR3 loop reads CASSYAGGYTF. CDR3 DNA: TGTGCCAGCAGTTATGCAGGGGGCTACACCTTC.

The V and J genes are TRBV13 and TRBJ2-7; 9 positions match TRBD1. The trim removed 4 bases at V and 4 bases at J, leaving 5 bases unmatched. From germline, CDR1 is PRHDT and CDR2 FYEKMQ (reference sequence). CDR3 length: 14 residues. Written as DNA, the CDR3 is TGTGCCAGCAGCTGGGGACAGGGAAAGTACGAGCAGTACTTC. Encoded protein: CASSWGQGKYEQYF.

The gene calls are TRBV18 and TRBJ1-2, with no clear D. The germline V and J ends were trimmed by 3 bases and 8 bases, with 22 bases remaining between them. Germline CDR1 is KGHSH and CDR2 is LQKENI. The CDR3 runs 16 residues. CDR3 bases: TGTGCCAGCTCACCGCCCACCCCCCAAGGGTATTACGGCTACACCTTC. Amino acids: CASSPPTPQGYYGYTF.

This rearrangement joins TRBV14 to TRBJ1-2; weak D call: TRBD1 (6 bases). The germline gives CDR1 SGHDN, CDR2 FVKESK. This CDR3 contains 13 residues. Between the trimmed V and J ends, which lost 6 bases and 8 bases, there was a span of 16 bases. This CDR3 reads CASSGSTGLGYTF. CDR3 coding DNA: TGTGCCAGCAGTGGAAGTACAGGGCTAGGCTACACCTTC.

The chain links TRBV4-1 to TRBJ1-1; D is uncertain. Trimming shortened V by 1 base and J by 4 bases, and 7 bases separated the two germline ends. This CDR3 spans 13 amino acids. Germline loops: CDR1 MGHRA, CDR2 YSYEKL. CDR3 nucleotide sequence: TGCGCCAGCAGCCAAGTCGGAGTCACTGAAGCTTTCTTT. Amino acid sequence: CASSQVGVTEAFF.

Turning to this clone: In the same sample, other DNA sequences code for this CDR3. The chain recombines TRBV30 with TRBJ2-3, with D uncertain. Germline V gene lookup returns CDR1 GTSNPN and CDR2 SVGIG (reference sequence). The ends were cut back, 2 bases at V and 2 bases at J, with 2 bases in the middle. The CDR3 sequence is 11 residues long. CDR3 residues: CAWSSTDTQYF. In nucleotides, the CDR3 is TGTGCCTGGAGTTCCACAGATACGCAGTATTTT.

This clone was detected only a few times. The V gene is TRBV4-1, the J gene TRBJ2-7, with a possible D match to TRBD2 (6 bases). Per the germline V gene, CDR1 is MGHRA and CDR2 is YSYEKL. The germline V and J ends were trimmed by 2 bases and 2 bases, with 13 bases remaining between them. The CDR3 runs 15 residues. CDR3 sequence: CASSQPGVRAYEQYF. CDR3 coding DNA: TGCGCCAGCAGCCAACCGGGGGTGAGGGCCTACGAGCAGTACTTC.

The rearrangement joins TRBV27 to TRBJ1-6; D might be TRBD1 (5 bases). Germline CDR1 and CDR2: MNHEY and SMNVEV (reference sequence). With 6 bases removed from V and 10 bases from J, the gap between germline ends came to 13 bases. This CDR3 is 13 amino acids long. DNA for the CDR3: TGTGCCAGCAGGGATCAAGGGGCCTCACCCCTCCACTTT. The encoded protein is CASRDQGASPLHF.

As for this clone: Mismatch with germline at one junction end may stem from a read error. The V call is TRBV6-6, the J call TRBJ2-7, with D hard to call. CDR3 length: 13 residues. Looked up from germline, CDR1 is MNHNY and CDR2 is SVGAGI (reference sequence). The CDR3 loop reads CASSPSLPRVVDF. The CDR3 nucleotides are TGTGCCAGCAGCCCATCCCTTCCCCGTGTTGTAGACTTC.

The CDR3 region has the DNA TGTGCCTGGAGTGACTCTGGAAACACCATATATTTT. Its protein is CAWSDSGNTIYF. The chain uses TRBV30 and TRBJ1-3; D is ambiguous. This CDR3 spans 12 amino acids. V was pared by 1 base and J by 0 bases, with 1 base between. CDR1 and CDR2 (germline): GTSNPN, SVGIG (reference sequence).

The sample holds a few counts of this clone. The rearrangement links TRBV29-1 to TRBJ2-7; no definite D call. CDR3 size: 14 residues. The V end lost 5 bases, the J end lost 0 bases, and 14 bases lay between the germline ends. Germline loops: CDR1 SQVTM, CDR2 ANQGSEA. The DNA for the CDR3 is TGCAGCGTTAACGACGTAGGAAGCTCCTACGAGCAGTACTTC. Translating gives CSVNDVGSSYEQYF.

The V call is TRBV29-1, the J call TRBJ2-7; D remains ambiguous. This CDR3 has 11 amino acids. Germline CDR1 is SQVTM and CDR2 is ANQGSEA. Trimming left V 4 bases short and J 3 bases short, with 7 bases between. As DNA, the CDR3 is TGCAGCGTTGCGTCCGACTACGAGCAGTACTTC. Translation: CSVASDYEQYF.

This sequence joins TRBV4-3 and TRBJ2-3; the D is unclear. This CDR3 contains 13 residues. Germline V gene lookup returns CDR1 LGHNA and CDR2 YSLEER. V was shortened by 0 bases and J by 4 bases, with 5 bases between the two germline ends. CDR3 in DNA: TGCGCCAGCAGCCAAGATGGGCCAGATACGCAGTATTTT. Its protein is CASSQDGPDTQYF.

This clone was observed a handful of times. The chain carries TRBV30 and TRBJ1-2; D gene uncertain. Germline-derived CDR1 and CDR2 are GTSNPN and SVGIG (reference sequence). This CDR3 has 13 amino acids. Trimming pared 1 base from V and 1 base from J, leaving 7 bases between. CDR3 in amino acids: CAWSDQVNYGYTF. CDR3 DNA: TGTGCCTGGAGTGATCAGGTTAACTATGGCTACACCTTC.

This chain uses TRBV9 with TRBJ1-1, with unresolved D. CDR1 and CDR2 from the germline V gene are SGDLS and YYNGEE. There are 14 residues in the CDR3. V gave up 4 bases and J gave up 6 bases, with 16 bases separating them. This CDR3 reads CASSPRWGEPEAFF. The DNA for the CDR3 is TGTGCCAGCAGCCCTCGGTGGGGAGAACCTGAAGCTTTCTTT.

The chain combines TRBV7-9 with TRBJ2-7; D not resolved. Germline V gene lookup returns CDR1 SEHNR and CDR2 FQNEAQ (reference sequence). The CDR3 contains 15 residues. The V end lost 5 bases, the J end lost 2 bases, and 16 bases lay between the germline ends. CDR3 amino acids: CASSPGRPSPYEQYF. CDR3 DNA sequence: TGTGCCAGCAGCCCCGGGCGCCCTTCCCCCTACGAGCAGTACTTC.

This sequence joins TRBV11-2 and TRBJ2-7, with D hard to call. This CDR3 region has 11 residues. From germline, CDR1 is SGHAT and CDR2 FQNNGV. The V end was cut by 6 bases, the J end by 4 bases, with 7 bases between. CDR3 bases: TGTGCCAGCAGGTCTGGATACGAGCAGTACTTC. As protein: CASRSGYEQYF.

In this sample, this clone turned up once. The chain employs TRBV18 and TRBJ1-2; maybe TRBD1 (5 bases). CDR1 and CDR2 from the germline V gene are KGHSH and LQKENI. The CDR3 consists of 14 residues. The V end was cut by 2 bases, the J end by 5 bases, with 12 bases between. CDR3 protein: CASSPGGEGYGYTF. Written as DNA, the CDR3 is TGTGCCAGCTCACCAGGAGGGGAAGGGTATGGCTACACCTTC.

The genes are TRBV14 and TRBJ1-5, with a tentative D call TRBD1 (5 bases). The V gene's germline CDR1 is SGHDN and CDR2 FVKESK. The length of the CDR3 is 13 residues. Trimming removed 3 bases from V and 4 bases from J, with 7 bases in between. CDR3: CASSQGPNQPQHF. The CDR3 DNA sequence: TGTGCCAGCAGCCAGGGGCCGAATCAGCCCCAGCATTTT.

The gene calls are TRBV5-6 and TRBJ2-3, with TRBD2 as a possible D gene (5 bases). The CDR3 extends over 18 amino acids. The V end lost 0 bases, the J end lost 0 bases, and 17 bases lay between the germline ends. The germline CDR1 and CDR2 sequences are SGHDT and YYEEEE. The CDR3 here is CASSLGVKRASSTDTQYF. CDR3 coding DNA: TGTGCCAGCAGCTTGGGGGTCAAGAGGGCCTCTAGCACAGATACGCAGTATTTT.

V is TRBV29-1 and J is TRBJ2-5, with 10 bases lining up with TRBD2. Germline CDR1 and CDR2: SQVTM and ANQGSEA. V lost 5 bases to trimming and J lost 4 bases; unmatched junction nucleotides: 7. The CDR3 has 14 residues. The CDR3 region is CSVSLAGGSETQYF. CDR3 nucleotides: TGCAGCGTTAGTTTAGCGGGGGGATCAGAGACCCAGTACTTC.

The gene calls are TRBV7-2 and TRBJ1-2; D is undetermined. From germline, CDR1 is SGHTA and CDR2 FQGNSA. CDR3 size: 12 residues. With 0 bases removed from V and 1 base from J, the gap between germline ends came to 0 bases. The CDR3 loop reads CASSLANYGYTF. CDR3 in DNA: TGTGCCAGCAGCTTAGCTAACTATGGCTACACCTTC. Full variable domain (rest looked up from reference TRBV7-2 and TRBJ1-2): GAGVSQSPSNKVTEKGKDVELRCDPISGHTALYWYRQSLGQGLEFLIYFQGNSAPDKSGLPSDRFSAERTGGSVSTLTIQRTQQEDSAVYLCASSLANYGYTFGSGTRLTVV.

The V gene is TRBV30, the J gene TRBJ1-2, with a tentative D call TRBD1 (6 bases). The CDR3 totals 13 residues. Germline V CDR1 and CDR2: GTSNPN, SVGIG (reference sequence). V was trimmed by 2 bases and J by 8 bases, leaving 15 bases between them. The CDR3 protein is CAWSRGGGEGYTF. As DNA, the CDR3 is TGTGCCTGGAGTCGAGGCGGGGGCGAAGGCTACACCTTC.

The rearrangement uses TRBV5-1 and TRBJ2-5; D uncertain. V lost 0 bases to trimming and J lost 2 bases, with 5 bases between them. The CDR3 has 13 amino acids. Germline CDR1 and CDR2: SGHRS and YFSETQ. CDR3 region: CASSLGVQETQYF. The DNA for the CDR3 is TGCGCCAGCAGCTTGGGGGTACAAGAGACCCAGTACTTC.

The chain couples TRBV6-1 to TRBJ2-4, with D hard to call. There are 15 residues in the CDR3. V lost 3 bases to trimming and J lost 3 bases, with 12 bases between them. CDR1 MNHNS and CDR2 SASEGT come from the germline V gene. CDR3 in amino acids: CASSDLRGVKNIQYF. In DNA, the CDR3 is TGTGCCAGCAGTGACCTACGTGGGGTCAAAAACATTCAGTACTTC.

The chain has TRBV9 and TRBJ2-7; TRBD2 matches 7 bases. CDR1 SGDLS and CDR2 YYNGEE come from the germline V gene. The CDR3 is 15 residues long. V shed 0 bases and J 5 bases; nucleotides not matched to a gene: 8. The CDR3 DNA is TGTGCCAGCAGCGTAGAGCACACCGGGAGGCACGAGCAGTACTTC. As protein: CASSVEHTGRHEQYF.